The 3 T cell receptor beta chains reported below all come from one sample, sequenced in a study of cytomegalovirus exposure and HLA in healthy donors. Amplification used 60 Vbeta primers and 13 Jbeta primers. Produced via immunoSEQ multiplex PCR; TCRdb's table is partial and in-frame only. The data hold about 300,000 clones, with around 86% observed a single time. The sequenced sample was PBMCs. Receptors were obtained from a man aged 40-49 years in good health and CMV-seropositive.

A remark on this clone: The same CDR3 also results from other DNA sequences found in this sample. The chain carries TRBV28 and TRBJ2-1; 7 bases align to TRBD2. J lost 2 bases, V lost 6 bases, and 4 bases had no gene match. Germline values: CDR1 MDHEN, CDR2 SYDVKM. The CDR3 consists of 14 residues. CDR3 in amino acids: CASSQSGTYNEQFF. In DNA form, the CDR3 reads TGTGCCAGCAGCCAAAGCGGGACCTACAATGAGCAGTTCTTC.

The V and J genes are TRBV29-1 and TRBJ1-1, with D possibly being TRBD1 (6 bases). CDR3 length equals 12 residues. Trimming took 4 bases from V and 11 from J, leaving 17 bases between them. Germline V gene data show CDR1 as SQVTM and CDR2 as ANQGSEA. The CDR3 nucleotides are TGCAGCGTTGCCAAAAACCAGGGGAAGGCTTTCTTT. This sequence encodes CSVAKNQGKAFF.

The chain employs TRBV4-1 and TRBJ2-1; the match to TRBD2 covers 7 bases. The CDR3 is made up of 15 amino acids. The junction had 9 bases not matched to a gene; V was cut back by 2 bases and J by 8 bases. CDR1 is MGHRA, CDR2 YSYEKL, per germline. CDR3 protein: CASSQTGLVLDEQFF. The CDR3 DNA follows: TGCGCCAGCAGCCAAACCGGACTAGTACTCGATGAGCAGTTCTTC.